This is a list of T cell receptor beta chains from one sample in a study of response to subunit inactivated influenza vaccine. TCRdb called the RT-PCR reads again in MiXCR, with one record for every CDR3 protein. The data hold 650,000 or so distinct CDR3 sequences, with 14% observed a single time. Sequencing used PBMCs from blood, obtained 14 to 15 days before vaccination. The source of these receptors is a man aged 50 to 60 who received an inactivated influenza vaccine. The CDR3 runs from the conserved cysteine through the conserved F or W. The D gene is left open where the match is weak. The size field is filled for only some rows; it gives once, few, many or a size class.

abundance	d_gene	v_gene	j_gene	CDR3nt	CDR3aa
few	.	TRBV6-5	TRBJ2-1	TGTGCCAGCACTTCACAGGGAGGCCACCAGTTCTTC	CASTSQGGHQFF
.	.	TRBV11-2	TRBJ2-1	TGTGCCAGCAGCTTAGGGGCAGACTACAATGAGCAGTTCTTC	CASSLGADYNEQFF
few	.	TRBV12-3/TRBV12-4	TRBJ2-2	TGTGCCAGCAGCACCGTGCCGGGAGGGGAGCTGTTTTTT	CASSTVPGGELFF
.	.	TRBV6-5	TRBJ1-5	TGTGCCAGCAGCTCACTCGGCGGAGTCCCTGGCAATCAGCCCCAGCATTTT	CASSSLGGVPGNQPQHF
.	.	TRBV12-3/TRBV12-4	TRBJ2-3	TGTGCCAGCAGTTCCAGGACTACTACAGATACGCAGTATTTT	CASSSRTTTDTQYF
many	.	TRBV7-9	TRBJ2-5	TGTGCCAGCAGCGGTCGGACAGTTCAAGAGACCCAGTACTTC	CASSGRTVQETQYF
few	.	TRBV29-1	TRBJ1-4	TGCAGCGTTGAAGGGCCTTTCGGGGGGGCTAGTGAAAAACTGTTTTTT	CSVEGPFGGASEKLFF
few	.	TRBV5-6	TRBJ2-2	TGTGCCAGCAGCGCTAATGGGGGCGGCGCGAACACCGGGGAGCTGTTTTTT	CASSANGGGANTGELFF
few	.	TRBV29-1	TRBJ2-1	TGCAGCGTTCAGGGGTCGTACAATGAGCAGTTCTTC	CSVQGSYNEQFF
.	TRBD1	TRBV12-3/TRBV12-4	TRBJ2-3	TGTGCCAGTAACTACGACAGGGGCGGTACGCAGTATTTT	CASNYDRGGTQYF
.	.	TRBV7-2	TRBJ2-7	TGTGCCAGCAGCTCACCCGGGACTCCGCGGAACGAGCAGTACTTC	CASSSPGTPRNEQYF
many	TRBD1	TRBV4-2	TRBJ2-7	TGTGCCAGCAGCCAAGGGACAGGAGGCACCTACGAGCAGTACTTC	CASSQGTGGTYEQYF
many	TRBD2	TRBV12-3/TRBV12-4	TRBJ2-7	TGTGCCAGCAGTCTAGCGGGGGCACACGAGCAGTACTTC	CASSLAGAHEQYF
few	TRBD2	TRBV5-1	TRBJ2-2	TGCGCCAGCAGCTTGGTTGCTAGCGGGGTCGGGGAGCTGTTTTTT	CASSLVASGVGELFF
few	.	TRBV5-1	TRBJ2-1	TGCGCCAGCAGCTTACGGGACAATAACAATGAGCAGTTCTTC	CASSLRDNNNEQFF
many	TRBD1	TRBV5-1	TRBJ2-3	TGCGCCAGCAGCTTACAGGGGGCGGCGGTAGATACGCAGTATTTT	CASSLQGAAVDTQYF
many	TRBD1	TRBV5-1	TRBJ1-6	TGTGCCAGCTCACTTGACAGGGCTAATTCACCCCTCCACTTT	CASSLDRANSPLHF
few	.	TRBV12-3/TRBV12-4	TRBJ2-5	TGTGCCAGCAGTTGGGGGGTGGGGGAGACCCAGTACTTC	CASSWGVGETQYF
few	.	TRBV6-1	TRBJ1-5	TGTGCCAGCAGTGCGGCAGGATATCAGCCCCAGCATTTT	CASSAAGYQPQHF
few	.	TRBV6-2/TRBV6-3	TRBJ2-1	TGTGCCAGCTCCCGGGGGGCTAGCCCTAATGAGCAGTTCTTC	CASSRGASPNEQFF
few	TRBD1	TRBV6-5	TRBJ1-1	TGTGCCAGCAGTTACTCGGACAGGGGGCGATCTGAAGCTTTCTTT	CASSYSDRGRSEAFF
.	.	TRBV5-1	TRBJ2-5	TGCGCCAGCAGCTTCAGGGGAACCCAAGAGACCCAGTACTTC	CASSFRGTQETQYF
few	.	TRBV4-1	TRBJ2-3	TGCGCCAGCAGGGAGGCGACAGTCACAGATACGCAGTATTTT	CASREATVTDTQYF
few	.	TRBV29-1	TRBJ2-4	TGCAGCGCCGGAGGCCCCCGGGGGCAAAACATTCAGTACTTC	CSAGGPRGQNIQYF
.	TRBD2	TRBV7-7	TRBJ2-3	TGTGCCAGCAGCCCACAACTAGCGGGAGCGCCAGATACGCAGTATTTT	CASSPQLAGAPDTQYF
few	.	TRBV6-2/TRBV6-3	TRBJ2-7	TGTGCCAGCAGTTACTTGGAGGGATCTTACGAGCAGTACTTC	CASSYLEGSYEQYF
many	.	TRBV4-2	TRBJ1-6	TGTGCCAGCAGCCTGACCGCGGGTAATGAATCACCCCTCCACTTT	CASSLTAGNESPLHF
few	.	TRBV7-2	TRBJ2-1	TGTGCCAGCAGCTCCCCGGGCTTCTACAATGAGCAGTTCTTC	CASSSPGFYNEQFF
.	TRBD2	TRBV11-2	TRBJ2-1	TGTGCCAGCAGCTTAAGACTAGCGGATTACCTATCCTACAATGAGCAGTTCTTC	CASSLRLADYLSYNEQFF
few	.	TRBV9	TRBJ2-1	TGTGCCAGCAGCCCCGGGCCAACTCCTGACGGTTCCTACAATGAGCAGTTCTTC	CASSPGPTPDGSYNEQFF
few	.	TRBV11-1	TRBJ2-3	TGTGCCAGCAGCACCAAAACAGGGACCACAGATACGCAGTATTTT	CASSTKTGTTDTQYF